The clone carrying this T cell receptor (beta chain) showed up just once. Its antigen is unidentified. The source of the sample is a study of graft-versus-host responses after intestinal transplantation. Study at large: Once they had received anti-thymocyte globulin induction, all recipients took tacrolimus and steroids for about three years. Study-wide points: Clonal ratios of graft-versus-host to host-versus-graft in allografts were high for patients exhibiting graft-donor T cell macrochimerism. GvH clones surfaced in recipient marrow, some emerging earlier in ileum or blood. Early post-transplant falls in HvG clones accompanied the peak levels of circulating GvH clones.

Sequencing used immunoSEQ multiplex PCR; TCRdb keeps in-frame clones, though not all of them. The data show around 23,000 clones, approximately 93% seen once. The CDR3 sequence is 14 residues long. Looked up from germline, CDR1 is MDHEN and CDR2 is SYDVKM. Deletions cut 5 bases from V and 0 bases from J, with 11 bases between. The specimen comprised PBMCs, sampled 18 days after transplant. The chain is built from TRBV28 and TRBJ2-7, with TRBD2 as a possible D gene (6 bases). This receptor was obtained from a human patient who received an intestinal transplant, so some T cells may come from the graft donor. The CDR3 DNA reads TGTGCCAGCAGTAATGGAGGGTACTCCTACGAGCAGTACTTC. It specifies CASSNGGYSYEQYF.